The 9 T cell receptor beta chains reported below all come from one sample, sequenced in a study of T cell responses to AZD1222 COVID-19 vaccine. Some clones are missing from TCRdb's copy, which holds only in-frame ones; the method was immunoSEQ multiplex PCR. The repertoire holds 150,000 or so clones, with roughly 92% as singletons. Specimen: peripheral blood, collected on day 0 of AZD1222 vaccination. The source of these receptors is an adult in good health.

This clone appeared a few times. V is TRBV28 and J is TRBJ1-5; TRBD1 matches at 10 bases. V shed 1 base and J 1 base; nucleotides not matched to a gene: 7. This CDR3 is built from 18 residues. Per the germline V gene, CDR1 is MDHEN and CDR2 is SYDVKM. The CDR3 DNA sequence: TGTGCCAGCAGTTTATACAGACAGGGGGCGATGAGCAATCAGCCCCAGCATTTT. It specifies CASSLYRQGAMSNQPQHF.

The V gene is TRBV24-1, the J gene TRBJ2-3; D not certain. V was cut by 4 bases and J by 0 bases, with 10 bases left in between. CDR3 length: 15 amino acids. Germline CDR1 is KGHDR and CDR2 is SFDVKD. CDR3 DNA sequence: TGTGCCACCAGTGACCAAACTTCTAGCACAGATACGCAGTATTTT. Its protein is CATSDQTSSTDTQYF.

V is TRBV19 and J is TRBJ1-1, with 8 bases identical to TRBD1. This CDR3 spans 17 amino acids. With 3 bases clipped from V and 5 bases from J, the junction kept 14 bases outside the gene matches. CDR1 is LNHDA and CDR2 is SQIVND in the germline V gene (reference sequence). CDR3 bases: TGTGCCAGTAGTATCCCCTCAAGGACAGGGCTGGAAACTGAAGCTTTCTTT. Translated, it gives CASSIPSRTGLETEAFF.

V gene TRBV5-6 combines with J gene TRBJ2-3, with 9 bases matching TRBD2. Unmatched junction bases numbered 13, after V lost 1 base and J lost 4 bases. Germline values: CDR1 SGHDT, CDR2 YYEEEE. This CDR3 spans 18 amino acids. CDR3 loop: CASSLRFLTSGSSDTQYF. The CDR3 bases are TGTGCCAGCAGCTTGAGGTTTTTGACTAGCGGATCGTCAGATACGCAGTATTTT.

The rearrangement links TRBV28 to TRBJ2-2; D uncertain. Germline V gene sequence: CDR1 MDHEN, CDR2 SYDVKM. The CDR3 has 13 residues. V dropped 2 bases and J dropped 5 bases, with 6 bases sitting between them. CDR3 amino acids: CASSLRPTGELFF. In nucleotides, the CDR3 is TGTGCCAGCAGTTTACGCCCGACCGGGGAGCTGTTTTTT.

The chain couples TRBV28 to TRBJ1-2; possible D gene TRBD1, 6 bases. Deletions cut 6 bases from V and 4 bases from J, with 12 bases between. CDR3 length: 13 amino acids. CDR1 MDHEN and CDR2 SYDVKM come from the germline V gene. CDR3 in amino acids: CASSAGASYGYTF. The CDR3, as DNA: TGTGCCAGCAGCGCAGGGGCTTCCTATGGCTACACCTTC.

The chain recombines TRBV7-9 with TRBJ2-3; no definite D call. V lost 5 bases to trimming and J lost 2 bases, with 5 bases between them. The CDR3 has 12 residues. Germline assignment: CDR1 SEHNR and CDR2 FQNEAQ (reference sequence). The CDR3 sequence is CASSVNTDTQYF. The CDR3 nucleotides are TGTGCCAGCAGCGTCAACACAGATACGCAGTATTTT.

V and J are TRBV5-4 and TRBJ1-2; D is unclear. Germline-derived CDR1 and CDR2 are SGHNT and YYREEE (reference sequence). Deletions cut 4 bases from V and 2 bases from J, with 12 bases between. The CDR3 runs 14 residues. The chain's CDR3 is CASSKWTGNYGYTF. CDR3 DNA sequence: TGTGCCAGCAGCAAGTGGACGGGAAACTATGGCTACACCTTC.

This chain joins TRBV19 and TRBJ2-1, with 8 bases matching TRBD1. Trimming at V came to 5 bases and at J to 7 bases, leaving 10 bases not matched to a gene. Germline V gene lookup returns CDR1 LNHDA and CDR2 SQIVND (reference sequence). The CDR3 contains 15 residues. The CDR3 sequence is CASSSGAGGWNEQFF. In DNA, the CDR3 is TGTGCCAGTAGTTCGGGGGCAGGGGGCTGGAATGAGCAGTTCTTC.